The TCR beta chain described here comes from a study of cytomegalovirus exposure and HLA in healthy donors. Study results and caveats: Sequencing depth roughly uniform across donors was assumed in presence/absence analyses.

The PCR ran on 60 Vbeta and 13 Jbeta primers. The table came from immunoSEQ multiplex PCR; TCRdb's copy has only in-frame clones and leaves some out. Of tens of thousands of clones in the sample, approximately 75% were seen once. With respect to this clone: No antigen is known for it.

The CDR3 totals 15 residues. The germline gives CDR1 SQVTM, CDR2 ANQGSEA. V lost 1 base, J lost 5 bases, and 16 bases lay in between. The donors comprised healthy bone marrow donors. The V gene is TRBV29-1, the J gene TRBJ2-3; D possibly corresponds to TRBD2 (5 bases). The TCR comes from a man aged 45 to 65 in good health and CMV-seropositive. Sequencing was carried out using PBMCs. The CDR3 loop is CSVEGRLLAKDTQYF. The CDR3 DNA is TGCAGCGTTGAAGGGCGTCTTCTAGCTAAAGATACGCAGTATTTT.